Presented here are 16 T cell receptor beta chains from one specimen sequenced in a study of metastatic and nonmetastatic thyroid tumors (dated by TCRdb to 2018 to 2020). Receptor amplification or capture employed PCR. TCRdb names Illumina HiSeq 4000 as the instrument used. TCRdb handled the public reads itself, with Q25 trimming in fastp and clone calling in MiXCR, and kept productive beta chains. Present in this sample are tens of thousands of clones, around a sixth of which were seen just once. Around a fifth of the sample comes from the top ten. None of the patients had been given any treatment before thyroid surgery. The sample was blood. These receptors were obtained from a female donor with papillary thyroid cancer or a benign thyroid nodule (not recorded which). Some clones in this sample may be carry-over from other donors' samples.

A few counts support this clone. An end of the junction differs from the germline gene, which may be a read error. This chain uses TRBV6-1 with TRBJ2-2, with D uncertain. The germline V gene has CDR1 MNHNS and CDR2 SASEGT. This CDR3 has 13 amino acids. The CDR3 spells CASIERYTWELFF. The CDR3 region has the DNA TGTGCCAGCATTGAAAGGTACACCTGGGAGCTGTTTTTT.

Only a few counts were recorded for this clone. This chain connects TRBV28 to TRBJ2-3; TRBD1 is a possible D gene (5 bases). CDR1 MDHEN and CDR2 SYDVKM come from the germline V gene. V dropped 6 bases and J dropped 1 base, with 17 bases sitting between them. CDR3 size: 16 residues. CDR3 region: CASSLRVTVRTDTQYF. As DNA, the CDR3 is TGTGCCAGCAGCCTCAGGGTCACAGTACGCACAGATACGCAGTATTTT.

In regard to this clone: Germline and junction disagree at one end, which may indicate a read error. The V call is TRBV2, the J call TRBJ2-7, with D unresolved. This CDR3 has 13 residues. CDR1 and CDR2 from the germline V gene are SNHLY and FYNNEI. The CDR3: CASKVSIGYEHYF. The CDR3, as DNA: TGTGCCAGCAAGGTCTCTATCGGCTACGAGCACTACTTC.

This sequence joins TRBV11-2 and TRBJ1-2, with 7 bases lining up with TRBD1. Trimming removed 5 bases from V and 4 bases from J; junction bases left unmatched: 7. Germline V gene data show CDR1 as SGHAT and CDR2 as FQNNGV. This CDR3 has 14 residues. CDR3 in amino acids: CASSARQGGYGYTF. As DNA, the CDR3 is TGTGCCAGCAGCGCCAGACAGGGAGGCTATGGCTACACCTTC. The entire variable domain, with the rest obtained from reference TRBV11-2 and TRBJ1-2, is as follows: EAGVAQSPRYKIIEKRQSVAFWCNPISGHATLYWYQQILGQGPKLLIQFQNNGVVDDSQLPKDRFSAERLKGVDSTLKIQPAKLEDSAVYLCASSARQGGYGYTFGSGTRLTVV.

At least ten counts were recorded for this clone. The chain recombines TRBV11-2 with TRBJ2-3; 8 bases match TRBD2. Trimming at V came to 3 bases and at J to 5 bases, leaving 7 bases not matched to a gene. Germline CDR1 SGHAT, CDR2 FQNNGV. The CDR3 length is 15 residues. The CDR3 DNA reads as TGTGCCAGCAGCTTCAACGGGGGGGCGGGAGATACGCAGTATTTT. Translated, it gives CASSFNGGAGDTQYF. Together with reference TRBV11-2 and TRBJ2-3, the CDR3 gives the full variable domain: EAGVAQSPRYKIIEKRQSVAFWCNPISGHATLYWYQQILGQGPKLLIQFQNNGVVDDSQLPKDRFSAERLKGVDSTLKIQPAKLEDSAVYLCASSFNGGAGDTQYFGPGTRLTVL.

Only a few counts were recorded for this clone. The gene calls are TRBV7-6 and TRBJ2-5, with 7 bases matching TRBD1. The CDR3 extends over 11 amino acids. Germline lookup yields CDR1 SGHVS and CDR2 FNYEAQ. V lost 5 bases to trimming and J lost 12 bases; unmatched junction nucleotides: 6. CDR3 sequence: CASSTGTVEYF. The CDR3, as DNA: TGTGCCAGCAGCACTGGGACAGTCGAGTACTTC. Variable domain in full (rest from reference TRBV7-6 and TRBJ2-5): GAGVSQSPRYKVTKRGQDVALRCDPISGHVSLYWYRQALGQGPEFLTYFNYEAQQDKSGLPNDRFSAERPEGSISTLTIQRTEQRDSAMYRCASSTGTVEYFGPGTRLLVL.

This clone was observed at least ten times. The CDR3 DNA reads as TGTGCCAGCAGCCAAGGGGGCGGGGGCCCGGTCAATGAGCAGTTCTTC. Translation gives CASSQGGGGPVNEQFF. This chain connects TRBV4-2 to TRBJ2-1; maybe TRBD2 (7 bases). V gave up 1 base and J gave up 6 bases, with 16 bases separating them. The CDR3 extends over 16 amino acids. CDR1 is LGHNA and CDR2 is YNFKEQ in the germline V gene.

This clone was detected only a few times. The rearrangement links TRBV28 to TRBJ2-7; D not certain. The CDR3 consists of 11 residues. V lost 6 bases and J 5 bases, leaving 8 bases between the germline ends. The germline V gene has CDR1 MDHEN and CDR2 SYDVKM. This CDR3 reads CASSSRDEQYF. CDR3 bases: TGTGCCAGCAGCAGCCGGGACGAGCAGTACTTC.

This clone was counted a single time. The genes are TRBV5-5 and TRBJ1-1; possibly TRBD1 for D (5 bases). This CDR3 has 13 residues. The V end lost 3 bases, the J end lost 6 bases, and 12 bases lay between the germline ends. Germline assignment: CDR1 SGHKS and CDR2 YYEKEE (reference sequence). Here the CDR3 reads CASSSAGGPEAFF. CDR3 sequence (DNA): TGTGCCAGCAGCTCGGCTGGGGGACCTGAAGCTTTCTTT.

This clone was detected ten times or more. In nucleotides, the CDR3 is TGCAGTGCTAGTGAGGCTGGAAACATTCAGTACTTC. Amino acid sequence: CSASEAGNIQYF. The chain joins TRBV20-1 to TRBJ2-4, with D uncertain. The V gene lost 3 bases and the J gene lost 6 bases, with 9 bases spanning the gap. Per the germline V gene, CDR1 is DFQATT and CDR2 is SNEGSKA (reference sequence). The CDR3 has 12 amino acids.

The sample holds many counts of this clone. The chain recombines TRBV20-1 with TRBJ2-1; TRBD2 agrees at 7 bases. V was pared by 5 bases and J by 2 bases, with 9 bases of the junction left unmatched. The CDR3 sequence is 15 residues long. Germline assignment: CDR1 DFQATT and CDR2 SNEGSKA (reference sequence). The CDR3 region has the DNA TGCAGTGCTCAGTGGGGGAGCGGGACCTACAATGAGCAGTTCTTC. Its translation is CSAQWGSGTYNEQFF.

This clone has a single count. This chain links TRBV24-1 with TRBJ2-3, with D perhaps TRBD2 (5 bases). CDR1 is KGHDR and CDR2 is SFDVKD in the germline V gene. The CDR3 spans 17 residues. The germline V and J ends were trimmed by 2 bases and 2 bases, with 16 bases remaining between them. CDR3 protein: CATSDSGRTYSTDTQYF. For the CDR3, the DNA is TGTGCCACCAGTGATTCGGGCAGGACTTATTCCACAGATACGCAGTATTTT.

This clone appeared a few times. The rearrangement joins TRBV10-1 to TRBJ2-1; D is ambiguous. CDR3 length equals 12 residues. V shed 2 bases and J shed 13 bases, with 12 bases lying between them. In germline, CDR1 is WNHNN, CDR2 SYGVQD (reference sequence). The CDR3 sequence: CASSEGYNYQFF. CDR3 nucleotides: TGCGCCAGCAGTGAGGGGTACAATTATCAGTTCTTC.

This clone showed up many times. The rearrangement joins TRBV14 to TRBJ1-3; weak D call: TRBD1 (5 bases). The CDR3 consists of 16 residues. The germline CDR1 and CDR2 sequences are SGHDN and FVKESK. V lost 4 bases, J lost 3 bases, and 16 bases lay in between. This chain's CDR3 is CASSRKGGGSGNTIYF. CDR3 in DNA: TGTGCCAGCAGCCGAAAAGGCGGGGGGAGTGGAAACACCATATATTTT.

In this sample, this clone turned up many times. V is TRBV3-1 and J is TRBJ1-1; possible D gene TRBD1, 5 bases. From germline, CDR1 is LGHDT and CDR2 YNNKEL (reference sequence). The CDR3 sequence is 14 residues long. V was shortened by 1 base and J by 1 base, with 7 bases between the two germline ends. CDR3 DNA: TGTGCCAGCAGCCAAGTCGGGGGGAACACTGAAGCTTTCTTT. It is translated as CASSQVGGNTEAFF.

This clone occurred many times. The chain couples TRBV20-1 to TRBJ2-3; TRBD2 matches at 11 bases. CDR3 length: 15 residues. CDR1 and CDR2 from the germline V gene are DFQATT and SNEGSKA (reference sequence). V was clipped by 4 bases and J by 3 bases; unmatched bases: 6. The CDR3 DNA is TGCAGTGCTACTACTAGCGGGAGCCAAACAGATACGCAGTATTTT. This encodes CSATTSGSQTDTQYF.